One T cell receptor (beta chain) is described in this entry. Sequenced by immunoSEQ multiplex PCR; TCRdb stores in-frame clones only, minus some. The sample has 60,000 or so clones, approximately 78% seen once. Unmatched junction bases numbered 2, after V lost 3 bases and J lost 8 bases. Germline V gene data show CDR1 as SQVTM and CDR2 as ANQGSEA. The CDR3 has 13 amino acids. The data are from a study of blood T cell repertoires in COVID-19. The TCR sequence derives from a human donor in a cohort sampled during active COVID-19. The chain uses TRBV29-1 and TRBJ1-4, with TRBD1 identical over 11 bases. The source material was peripheral blood. The CDR3 DNA reads as TGCAGCGTTGACTGGACAGGGGGCGAAAAACTGTTTTTT. It codes for CSVDWTGGEKLFF.